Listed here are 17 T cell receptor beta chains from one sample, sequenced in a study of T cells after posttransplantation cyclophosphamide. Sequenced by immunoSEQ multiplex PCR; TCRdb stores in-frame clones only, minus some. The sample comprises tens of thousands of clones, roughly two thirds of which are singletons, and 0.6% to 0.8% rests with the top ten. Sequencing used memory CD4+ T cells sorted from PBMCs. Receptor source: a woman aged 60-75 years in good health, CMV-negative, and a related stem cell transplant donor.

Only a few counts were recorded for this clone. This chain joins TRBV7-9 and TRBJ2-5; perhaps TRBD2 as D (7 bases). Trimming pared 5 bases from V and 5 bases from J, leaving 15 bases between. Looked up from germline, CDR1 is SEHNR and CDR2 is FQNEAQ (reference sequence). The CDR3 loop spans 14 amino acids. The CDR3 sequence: CASSPWRGQETQYF. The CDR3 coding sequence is TGTGCCAGCAGCCCTTGGCGGGGGCAGGAGACCCAGTACTTC.

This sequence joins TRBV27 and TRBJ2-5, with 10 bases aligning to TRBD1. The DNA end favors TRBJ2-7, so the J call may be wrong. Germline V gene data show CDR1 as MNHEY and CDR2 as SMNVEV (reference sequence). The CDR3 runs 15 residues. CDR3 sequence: CASTRTGGGSYEQYF. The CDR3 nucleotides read TGTGCCAGCACCAGGACAGGGGGGGGCTCCTACGAGCAGTACTTC.

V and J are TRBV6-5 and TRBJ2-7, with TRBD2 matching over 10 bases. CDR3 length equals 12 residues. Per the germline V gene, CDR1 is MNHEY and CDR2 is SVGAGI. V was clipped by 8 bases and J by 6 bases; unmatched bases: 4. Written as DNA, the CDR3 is TGTGCCAGCTCTAGCGGGAGTCGCGAGCAGTACTTC. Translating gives CASSSGSREQYF.

CDR3 amino acids: CAGPRRQGVVETQYF. The CDR3 DNA is TGCGCCGGACCCCGGCGACAGGGGGTTGTGGAGACCCAGTACTTC. The chain employs TRBV5-1 and TRBJ2-5, with TRBD1 matching 9 bases. Germline CDR1 is SGHRS and CDR2 is YFSETQ. V lost 10 bases and J lost 5; bases outside the gene matches: 15. The CDR3 is 15 residues long.

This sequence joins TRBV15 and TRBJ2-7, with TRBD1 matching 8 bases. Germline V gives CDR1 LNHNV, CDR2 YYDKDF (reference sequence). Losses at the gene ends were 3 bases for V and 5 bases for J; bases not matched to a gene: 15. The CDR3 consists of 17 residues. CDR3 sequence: CATSSLVFQGASHEQYF. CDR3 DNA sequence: TGTGCCACCAGCAGCCTAGTATTTCAGGGGGCCTCTCACGAGCAGTACTTC.

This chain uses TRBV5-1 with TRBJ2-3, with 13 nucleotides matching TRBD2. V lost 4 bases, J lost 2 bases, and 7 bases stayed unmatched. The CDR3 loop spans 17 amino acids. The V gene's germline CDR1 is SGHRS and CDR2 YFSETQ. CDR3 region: CASSRGLAGTHTDTQYF. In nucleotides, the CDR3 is TGCGCCAGCAGCCGGGGACTAGCGGGGACACACACAGATACGCAGTATTTT.

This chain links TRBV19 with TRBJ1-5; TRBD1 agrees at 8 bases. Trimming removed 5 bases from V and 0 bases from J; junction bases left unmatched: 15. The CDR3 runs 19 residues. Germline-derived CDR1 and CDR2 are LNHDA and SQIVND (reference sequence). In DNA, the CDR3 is TGTGCCAGTAGTGGGTCGGAGGGACAGGCCCTTTATAGCAATCAGCCCCAGCATTTT. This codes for CASSGSEGQALYSNQPQHF.

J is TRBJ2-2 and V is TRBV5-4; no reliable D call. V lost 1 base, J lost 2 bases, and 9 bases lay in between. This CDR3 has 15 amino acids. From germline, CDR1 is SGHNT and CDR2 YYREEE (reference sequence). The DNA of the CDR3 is TGTGCCAGCAGCTTGAGAAGCTTAAACACCGGGGAGCTGTTTTTT. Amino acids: CASSLRSLNTGELFF.

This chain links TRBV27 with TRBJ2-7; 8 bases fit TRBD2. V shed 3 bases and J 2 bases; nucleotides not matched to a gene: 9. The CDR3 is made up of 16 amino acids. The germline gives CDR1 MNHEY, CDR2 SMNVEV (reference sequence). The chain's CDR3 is CASSLGGGRTAYEQYF. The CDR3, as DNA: TGTGCCAGCAGTTTGGGGGGCGGGAGGACGGCCTACGAGCAGTACTTC.

CDR3 protein: CASRRRGTAYSDTQYF. CDR3 nucleotide sequence: TGTGCCAGCAGGAGACGCGGGACAGCTTATTCTGATACGCAGTATTTT. This chain connects TRBV28 to TRBJ2-3; D perhaps matches TRBD1 (7 bases). Germline-derived CDR1 and CDR2 are MDHEN and SYDVKM. V lost 6 bases and J 6 bases, leaving 22 bases between the germline ends. This CDR3 has 16 residues.

CDR3 region: CASSSPGDRAYF. The CDR3 region has the DNA TGTGCCAGCAGTTCCCCCGGGGACAGAGCGTACTTC. The J gene is TRBJ2-7, the V gene TRBV28; 7 bases match TRBD1. Germline assignment: CDR1 MDHEN and CDR2 SYDVKM. The CDR3 has 12 amino acids. V gave up 4 bases and J gave up 12 bases; unmatched junction bases: 9.

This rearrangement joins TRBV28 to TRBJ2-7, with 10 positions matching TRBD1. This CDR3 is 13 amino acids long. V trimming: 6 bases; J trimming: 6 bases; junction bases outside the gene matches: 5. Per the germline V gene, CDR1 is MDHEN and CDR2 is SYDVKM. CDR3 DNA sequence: TGTGCCAGCAGGCCGGGACAGGGGCGCGAGCAGTACTTC. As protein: CASRPGQGREQYF.

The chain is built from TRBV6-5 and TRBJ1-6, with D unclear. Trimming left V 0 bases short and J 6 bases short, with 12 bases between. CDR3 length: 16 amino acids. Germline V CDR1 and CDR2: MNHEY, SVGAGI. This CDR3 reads CASSYSAGASNSPLHF. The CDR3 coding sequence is TGTGCCAGCAGTTACTCGGCCGGAGCCAGTAATTCACCCCTCCACTTT.

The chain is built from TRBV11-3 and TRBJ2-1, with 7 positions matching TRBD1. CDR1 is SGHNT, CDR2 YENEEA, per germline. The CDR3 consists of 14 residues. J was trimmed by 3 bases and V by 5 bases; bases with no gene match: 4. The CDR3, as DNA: TGTGCCAGCAGCGCCCAGGGGGACTACAATGAGCAGTTCTTC. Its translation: CASSAQGDYNEQFF.

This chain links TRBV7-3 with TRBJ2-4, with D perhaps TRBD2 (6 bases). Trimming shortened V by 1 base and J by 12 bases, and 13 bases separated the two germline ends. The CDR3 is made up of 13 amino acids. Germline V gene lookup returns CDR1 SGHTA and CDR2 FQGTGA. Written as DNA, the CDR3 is TGTGCCAGCAGCTTAAGCGGGGAGACAGATCAGTACTTC. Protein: CASSLSGETDQYF.

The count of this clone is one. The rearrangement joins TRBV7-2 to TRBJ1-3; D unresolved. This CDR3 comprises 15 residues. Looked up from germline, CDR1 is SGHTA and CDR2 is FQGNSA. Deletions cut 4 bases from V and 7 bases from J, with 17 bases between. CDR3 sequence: CASSSREVRGNTIYF. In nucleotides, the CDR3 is TGTGCCAGCAGCTCCCGTGAGGTCAGAGGGAACACCATATATTTT.

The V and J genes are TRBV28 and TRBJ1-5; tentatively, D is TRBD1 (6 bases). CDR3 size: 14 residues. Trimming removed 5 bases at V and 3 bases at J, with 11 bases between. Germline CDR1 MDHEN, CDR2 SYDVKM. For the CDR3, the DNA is TGTGCCAGCAGTAGGGGGGGCGTCAATCAGCCCCAGCATTTT. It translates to CASSRGGVNQPQHF.